This TCR beta chain came from a study of blood T cell repertoires in COVID-19. Overall study context: Sources were T cells, B-cell-depleted T cells, or PBMCs; the material itself was cDNA or gDNA.

The data were produced by immunoSEQ multiplex PCR, yet TCRdb's version contains in-frame clones alone and is incomplete. The sample shows about 120,000 clones, 85% to 90% of them seen only once. The sample holds one count of this clone. The V end was cut by 4 bases, the J end by 0 bases, with 16 bases between. Germline assignment: CDR1 SGHTA and CDR2 FQGTGA. This CDR3 contains 17 residues. The chain links TRBV7-3 to TRBJ2-1, with D possibly matching TRBD2 (6 bases). This TCR derives from a man older than 75 with acute or convalescent COVID-19. The sample comprised peripheral blood. CDR3 bases: TGTGCCAGCAGCTCTCCCGGGTCAGCGGGCTCCTACAATGAGCAGTTCTTC. It encodes CASSSPGSAGSYNEQFF.